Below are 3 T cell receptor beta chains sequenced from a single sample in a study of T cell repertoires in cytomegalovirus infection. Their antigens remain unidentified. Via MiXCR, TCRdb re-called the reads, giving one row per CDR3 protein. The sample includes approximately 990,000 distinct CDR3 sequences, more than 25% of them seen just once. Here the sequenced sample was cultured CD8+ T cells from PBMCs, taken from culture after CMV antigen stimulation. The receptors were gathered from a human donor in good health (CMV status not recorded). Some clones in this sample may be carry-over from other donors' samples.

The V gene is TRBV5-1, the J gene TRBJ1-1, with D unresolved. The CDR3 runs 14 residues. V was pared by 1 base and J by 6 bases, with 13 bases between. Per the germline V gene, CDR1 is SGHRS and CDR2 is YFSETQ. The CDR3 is CASSLPKGVPEAFF. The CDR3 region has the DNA TGCGCCAGCAGCTTGCCAAAGGGAGTACCTGAAGCTTTCTTT.

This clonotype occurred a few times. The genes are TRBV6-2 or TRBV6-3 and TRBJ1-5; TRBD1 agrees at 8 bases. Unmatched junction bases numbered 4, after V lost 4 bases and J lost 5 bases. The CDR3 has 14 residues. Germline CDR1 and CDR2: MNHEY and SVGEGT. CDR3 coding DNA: TGTGCCAGCAGTTGGCAGGGGGCTTATCAGCCCCAGCATTTT. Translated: CASSWQGAYQPQHF.

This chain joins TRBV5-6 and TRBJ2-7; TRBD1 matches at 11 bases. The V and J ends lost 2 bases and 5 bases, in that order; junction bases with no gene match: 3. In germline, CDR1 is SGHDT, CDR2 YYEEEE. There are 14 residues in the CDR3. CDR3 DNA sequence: TGTGCCAGCAGCTTTGGACAGGGGGCGAACGAGCAGTACGTC. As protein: CASSFGQGANEQYV.